These T cell receptor beta chains were read from a single sample in a study of metastatic and nonmetastatic thyroid tumors. TCRdb reanalyzed the PCR reads via MiXCR. The data hold some 40,000 clones, with over 15% observed a single time. The sequencing input was tumor tissue. The receptors were sampled from a female donor with papillary thyroid cancer or a benign thyroid nodule (not recorded which). Some clones in this sample may be carry-over from other donors' samples. The CDR3 runs from the conserved cysteine through the conserved F or W. Rows give clone size only sometimes, using once, few, many, or a class for an expanded clone.

j_gene | abundance | v_gene | CDR3aa
TRBJ2-7 | many | TRBV6-2/TRBV6-3 | CAGRQPGLPYEQYF
TRBJ2-3 | few | TRBV29-1 | CSALDVSADTQYF
TRBJ1-1 | - | TRBV5-6 | CASSLYSTANTEAFF
TRBJ2-4 | - | TRBV20-1 | CSAPDYKKRDIHYF
TRBJ2-2 | many | TRBV20-1 | CSARSSGAGGTGELFF
TRBJ2-7 | - | TRBV3-1 | CASSQGTGLKSYEQYF
TRBJ1-5 | many | TRBV19 | CASSPTGWNQPQHF
TRBJ2-1 | many | TRBV7-2 | CASSLYNYNEQFF
TRBJ1-4 | many | TRBV28 | CASSLRSGKLFF
TRBJ1-2 | once | TRBV5-5 | CASSSSKGGGYGYTF
TRBJ2-1 | - | TRBV11-2 | CASSRDSLLYNEQFF
TRBJ2-1 | many | TRBV5-8 | CASSWVGYEQFF
TRBJ2-5 | many | TRBV11-2 | CASSLDKGETQYF
TRBJ2-6 | many | TRBV27 | CASTTGGWGSGANVLTF
TRBJ1-2 | many | TRBV7-9 | CASSLVAAGGYTF
TRBJ2-7 | many | TRBV15 | CATSRDRGVTGSGSYEQYF
TRBJ2-5 | many | TRBV25-1 | CASRLGAQETQYF
TRBJ1-5 | many | TRBV6-2/TRBV6-3 | CASRAGTGGYQPQHF
TRBJ2-5 | many | TRBV20-1 | CSARTSSGGDKETQYF
TRBJ2-7 | many | TRBV7-3 | CASSHDIIPVGVDYEQYF
TRBJ1-2 | - | TRBV19 | CASSILTVGSRVIVYTF
TRBJ1-2 | many | TRBV2 | CASSVTGYGYTF
TRBJ2-4 | - | TRBV9 | CASSAHGAGLNIQYF
TRBJ1-1 | - | TRBV5-1 | CASSLTWNTEAFF
TRBJ1-1 | many | TRBV6-1 | CASRRTANTEAFF
TRBJ2-6 | many | TRBV18 | CASRKGSGANVLTF
TRBJ1-2 | many | TRBV2 | CASSPLGRNYGYTF
TRBJ1-2 | many | TRBV7-9 | CASRWALGYTF
TRBJ2-6 | many | TRBV2 | CASRAGVGAGANVLTF
TRBJ1-2 | few | TRBV19 | CASSPTGGDYGYTF
TRBJ2-1 | many | TRBV15 | CATSTSTSGGAYEQFF
TRBJ1-1 | few | TRBV28 | CAGSLGAKTEAFF
TRBJ2-7 | many | TRBV11-1 | CASSLALWDEQYF
TRBJ1-1 | many | TRBV7-2 | CASSPAKNTEAFF
TRBJ1-5 | many | TRBV6-1 | CASTPGRANQPQHF
TRBJ2-3 | - | TRBV7-3 | CASSATGVYTQYF
TRBJ1-3 | many | TRBV4-1 | CASSQDWGDTIYF
TRBJ1-2 | many | TRBV28 | CASSLPAGGYGYTF
TRBJ1-6 | few | TRBV19 | CASTSINSPLHF
TRBJ1-6 | few | TRBV24-1 | CATSGPRQGKNSPLHF
TRBJ2-7 | many | TRBV6-1 | CASSPSQGALSYEQYF
TRBJ2-3 | many | TRBV2 | CASVGAAGTDTQYF
TRBJ2-1 | - | TRBV20-1 | CSSGGGHGYRNEQFF
TRBJ2-3 | many | TRBV28 | CASSLLAGAVNTQYF
TRBJ1-5 | - | TRBV19 | CASSIQGESLYSNQPQHF
TRBJ2-7 | many | TRBV7-9 | CASSTTWVGREQYF
TRBJ2-4 | many | TRBV10-2 | CASTPTGVPQYF
TRBJ1-3 | many | TRBV6-1 | CASRQHSGNTIYF
TRBJ1-2 | - | TRBV6-1 | CASRKDISSSGYTF
TRBJ2-5 | few | TRBV7-2 | CASSVMPAWAGETQYF
TRBJ1-6 | many | TRBV6-4 | CASMVPGPDGDSPLHF
TRBJ2-7 | many | TRBV6-1 | CASSTRSGRAGSYEQYF
TRBJ2-3 | many | TRBV5-1 | CASQSLRTGSTDTQYF